The sequence of this T cell receptor (beta chain) was determined in a study of CD8+ T cells in alopecia areata. Study-wide background: Treated patients took oral tofacitinib at 5 to 10 mg twice daily.

Following RNA extraction, reverse transcription yielded cDNA that acted as the sequencing template. Sequenced by immunoSEQ multiplex PCR; TCRdb stores in-frame clones only, minus some. The table records approximately 190,000 clones, 58% of them present only once. Trimming at V came to 4 bases and at J to 6 bases, leaving 9 bases not matched to a gene. The CDR3 consists of 15 residues. CDR1 is LGHNA and CDR2 is YSLEER in the germline V gene. The sample's treatment: oral pan-JAK inhibitor, 5-10 mg twice daily. This receptor was taken from a human donor with alopecia areata. Sequencing was performed on CD4+ T cells sorted from blood, taken at week 24, from a patient treated with tofacitinib. The chain uses TRBV4-3 and TRBJ2-3; 8 bases match TRBD2. CDR3 nucleotides: TGCGCCAGCAGCCCGGGTAGCGGGGTAGCGGATACGCAGTATTTT. This encodes CASSPGSGVADTQYF.